This T cell receptor beta chain was observed in a study of T cells after yellow fever vaccination. Notes on the study in general: Abundant clonotypes from the bulk population could get into FACS-sorted repertoires as contaminants. At about 97% for CD4 and 70% to 90% for CD8, most primary-vaccination clones showed up again after the booster.

The authors made TCR cDNA by 5'RACE template switching, adding a universal primer site and UMIs. TCRdb re-called the 5' RACE reads through MiXCR, storing one row per CDR3 protein. The profile covers hundreds of thousands of distinct CDR3 sequences, with 6.2% appearing a single time and approximately 15% taken by the ten largest. CDR3 length equals 16 residues. The V gene lost 2 bases and the J gene lost 11 bases, with 24 bases spanning the gap. Germline-derived CDR1 and CDR2 are LGHNA and YNFKEQ. To note about this clonotype: What it recognizes is unknown.

The chain is built from TRBV4-2 and TRBJ1-1; maybe TRBD1 (6 bases). The material sequenced was PBMCs, taken 5 days after the yellow fever booster vaccination. The source is a young man who received the YFV17D yellow fever vaccine. CDR3 DNA: TGTGCCAGCAGCCAACGACAGGACTTGGGGACTGGCTGGGCTTTCTTT. This sequence encodes CASSQRQDLGTGWAFF.